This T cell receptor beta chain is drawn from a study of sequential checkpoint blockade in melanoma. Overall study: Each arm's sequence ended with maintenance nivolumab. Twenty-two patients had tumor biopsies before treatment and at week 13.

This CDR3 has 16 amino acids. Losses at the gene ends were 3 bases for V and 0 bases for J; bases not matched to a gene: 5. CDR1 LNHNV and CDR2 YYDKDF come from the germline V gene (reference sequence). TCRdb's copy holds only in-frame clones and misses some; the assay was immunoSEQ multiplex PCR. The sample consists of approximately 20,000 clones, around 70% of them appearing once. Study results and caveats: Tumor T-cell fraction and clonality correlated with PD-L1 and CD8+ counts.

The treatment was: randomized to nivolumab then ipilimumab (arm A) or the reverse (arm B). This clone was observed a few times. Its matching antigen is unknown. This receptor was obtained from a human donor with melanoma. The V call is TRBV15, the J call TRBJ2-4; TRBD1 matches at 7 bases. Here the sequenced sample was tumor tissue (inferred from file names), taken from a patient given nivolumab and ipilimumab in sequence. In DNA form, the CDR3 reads TGTGCCACCAGCAGTCGGGACAGACTAGCCAAAAACATTCAGTACTTC. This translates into CATSSRDRLAKNIQYF.